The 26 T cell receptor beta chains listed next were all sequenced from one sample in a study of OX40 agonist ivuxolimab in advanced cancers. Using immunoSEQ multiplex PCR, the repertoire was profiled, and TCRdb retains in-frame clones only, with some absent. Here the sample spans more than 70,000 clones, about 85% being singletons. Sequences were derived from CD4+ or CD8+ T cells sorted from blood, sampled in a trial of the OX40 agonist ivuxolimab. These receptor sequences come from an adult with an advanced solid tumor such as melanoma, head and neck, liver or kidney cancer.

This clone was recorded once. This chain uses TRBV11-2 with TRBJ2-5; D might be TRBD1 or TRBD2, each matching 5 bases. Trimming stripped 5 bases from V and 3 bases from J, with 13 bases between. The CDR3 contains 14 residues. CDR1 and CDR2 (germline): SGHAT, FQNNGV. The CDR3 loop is CASSPLRGKETQYF. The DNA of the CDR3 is TGTGCCAGCAGCCCCCTGAGGGGTAAAGAGACCCAGTACTTC.

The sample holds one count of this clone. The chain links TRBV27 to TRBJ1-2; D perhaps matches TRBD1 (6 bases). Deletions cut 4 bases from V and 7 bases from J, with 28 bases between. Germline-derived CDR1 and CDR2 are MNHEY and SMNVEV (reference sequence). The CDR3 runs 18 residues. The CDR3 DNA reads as TGTGCCAGCAGTTCCCCCCAGGGAAGGAGGGGGGACCTGCGTGGCTACACCTTC. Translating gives CASSSPQGRRGDLRGYTF.

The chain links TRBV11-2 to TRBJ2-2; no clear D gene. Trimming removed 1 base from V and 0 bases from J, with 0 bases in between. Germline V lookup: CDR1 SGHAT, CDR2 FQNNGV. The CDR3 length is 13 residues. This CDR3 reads CASSLANTGELFF. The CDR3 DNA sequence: TGTGCCAGCAGCTTAGCGAACACCGGGGAGCTGTTTTTT.

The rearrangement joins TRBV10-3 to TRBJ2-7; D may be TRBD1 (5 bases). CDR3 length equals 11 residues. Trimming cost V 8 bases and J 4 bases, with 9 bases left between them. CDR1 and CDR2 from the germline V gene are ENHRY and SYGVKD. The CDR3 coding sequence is TGTGCCATCGGGGCTGGGTACGAGCAGTACTTC. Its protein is CAIGAGYEQYF.

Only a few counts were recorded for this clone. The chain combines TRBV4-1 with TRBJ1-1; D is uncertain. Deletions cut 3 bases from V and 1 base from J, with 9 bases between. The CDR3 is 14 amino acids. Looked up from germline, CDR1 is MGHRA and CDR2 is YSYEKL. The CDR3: CASSHPAANTEAFF. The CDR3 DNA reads TGCGCCAGCAGCCATCCGGCGGCGAACACTGAAGCTTTCTTT.

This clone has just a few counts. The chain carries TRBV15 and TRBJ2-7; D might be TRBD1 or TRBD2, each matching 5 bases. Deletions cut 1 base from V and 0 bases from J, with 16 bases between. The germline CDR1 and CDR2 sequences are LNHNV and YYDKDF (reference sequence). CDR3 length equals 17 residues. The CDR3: CATSRVGAGKSSYEQYF. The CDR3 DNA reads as TGTGCCACCAGCAGAGTCGGGGCGGGCAAATCCTCCTACGAGCAGTACTTC.

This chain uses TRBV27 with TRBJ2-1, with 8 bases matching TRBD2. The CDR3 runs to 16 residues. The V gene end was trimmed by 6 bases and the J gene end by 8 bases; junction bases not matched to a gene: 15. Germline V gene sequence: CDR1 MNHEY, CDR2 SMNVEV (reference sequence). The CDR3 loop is CASSPLPASGGHEQFF. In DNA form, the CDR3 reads TGTGCCAGCAGCCCTCTTCCGGCCAGCGGGGGTCATGAGCAGTTCTTC.

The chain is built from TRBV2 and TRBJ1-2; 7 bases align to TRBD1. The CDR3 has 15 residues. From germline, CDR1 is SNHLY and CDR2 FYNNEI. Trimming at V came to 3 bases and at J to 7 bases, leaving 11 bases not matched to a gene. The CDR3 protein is CASSDSWGRGSGYTF. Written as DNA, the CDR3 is TGTGCCAGCAGTGATTCTTGGGGCAGGGGGAGTGGCTACACCTTC.

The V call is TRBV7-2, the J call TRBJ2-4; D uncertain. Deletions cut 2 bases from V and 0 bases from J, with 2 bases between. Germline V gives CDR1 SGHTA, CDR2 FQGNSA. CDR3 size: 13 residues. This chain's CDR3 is CASSLLAKNIQYF. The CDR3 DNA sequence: TGTGCCAGCAGCTTATTAGCCAAAAACATTCAGTACTTC.

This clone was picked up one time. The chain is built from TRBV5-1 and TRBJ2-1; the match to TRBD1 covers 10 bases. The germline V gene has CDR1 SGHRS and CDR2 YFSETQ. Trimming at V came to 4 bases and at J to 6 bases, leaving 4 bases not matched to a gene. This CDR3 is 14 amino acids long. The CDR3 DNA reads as TGCGCCAGCAGCCCCTGGACAGGGGGCAATGAGCAGTTCTTC. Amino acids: CASSPWTGGNEQFF.

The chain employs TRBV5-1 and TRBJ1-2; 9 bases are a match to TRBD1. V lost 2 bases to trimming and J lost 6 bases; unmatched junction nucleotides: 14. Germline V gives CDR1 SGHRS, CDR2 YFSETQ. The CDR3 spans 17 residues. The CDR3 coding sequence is TGCGCCAGCAGCTTATACATGCCGGGACAGGGTAAACATGGCTACACCTTC. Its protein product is CASSLYMPGQGKHGYTF.

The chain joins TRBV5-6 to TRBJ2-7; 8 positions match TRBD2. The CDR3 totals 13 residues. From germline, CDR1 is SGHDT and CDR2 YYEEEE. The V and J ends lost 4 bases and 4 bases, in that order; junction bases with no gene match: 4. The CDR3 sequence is CASSRTSWYEQYF. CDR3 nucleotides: TGTGCCAGCAGCCGGACTAGCTGGTACGAGCAGTACTTC.

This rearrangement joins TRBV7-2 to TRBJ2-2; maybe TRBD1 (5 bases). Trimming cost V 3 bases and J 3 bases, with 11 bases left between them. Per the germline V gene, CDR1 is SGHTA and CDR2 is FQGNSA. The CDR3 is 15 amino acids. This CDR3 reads CASSLAWTYTGELFF. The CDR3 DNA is TGTGCCAGCAGCTTGGCCTGGACATACACCGGGGAGCTGTTTTTT.

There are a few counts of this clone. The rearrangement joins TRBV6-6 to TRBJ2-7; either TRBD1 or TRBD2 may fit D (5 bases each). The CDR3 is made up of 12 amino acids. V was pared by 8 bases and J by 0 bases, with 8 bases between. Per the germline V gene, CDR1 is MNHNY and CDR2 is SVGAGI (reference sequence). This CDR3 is CASGGGSYEQYF. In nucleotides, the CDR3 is TGTGCCAGCGGGGGTGGCTCCTACGAGCAGTACTTC.

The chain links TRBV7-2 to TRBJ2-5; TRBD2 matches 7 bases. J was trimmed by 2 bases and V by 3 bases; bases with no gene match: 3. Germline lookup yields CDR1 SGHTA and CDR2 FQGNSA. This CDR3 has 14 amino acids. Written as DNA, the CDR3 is TGTGCCAGCAGCTTCGGGCGGGAGCAAGAGACCCAGTACTTC. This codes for CASSFGREQETQYF.

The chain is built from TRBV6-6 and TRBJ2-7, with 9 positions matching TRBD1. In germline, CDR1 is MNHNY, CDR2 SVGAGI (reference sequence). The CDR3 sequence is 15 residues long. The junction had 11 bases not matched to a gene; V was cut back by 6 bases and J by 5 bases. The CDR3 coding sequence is TGTGCCAGCAGCCTTCGGGGACAGGGATTCCACGAGCAGTACTTC. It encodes CASSLRGQGFHEQYF.

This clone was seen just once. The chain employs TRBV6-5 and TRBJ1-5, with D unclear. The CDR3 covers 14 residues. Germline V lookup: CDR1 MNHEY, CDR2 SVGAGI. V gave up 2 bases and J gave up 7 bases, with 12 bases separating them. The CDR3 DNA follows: TGTGCCAGCAGTTACCGGACCTCCGGGCAGCCCCAGCATTTT. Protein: CASSYRTSGQPQHF.

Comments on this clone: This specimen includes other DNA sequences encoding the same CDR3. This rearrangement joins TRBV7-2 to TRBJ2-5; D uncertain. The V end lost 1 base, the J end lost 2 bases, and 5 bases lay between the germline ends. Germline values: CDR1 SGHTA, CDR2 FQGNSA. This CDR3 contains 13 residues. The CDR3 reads CASSLGQQETQYF. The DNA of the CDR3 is TGTGCCAGCAGCTTAGGTCAGCAAGAGACCCAGTACTTC.

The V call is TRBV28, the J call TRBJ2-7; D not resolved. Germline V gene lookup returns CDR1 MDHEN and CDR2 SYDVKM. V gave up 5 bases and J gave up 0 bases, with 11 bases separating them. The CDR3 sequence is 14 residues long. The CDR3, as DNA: TGTGCCAGCAGTCCCGGGTGGAGCTCCTACGAGCAGTACTTC. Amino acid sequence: CASSPGWSSYEQYF. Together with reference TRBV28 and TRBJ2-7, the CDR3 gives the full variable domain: DVKVTQSSRYLVKRTGEKVFLECVQDMDHENMFWYRQDPGLGLRLIYFSYDVKMKEKGDIPEGYSVSREKKERFSLILESASTNQTSMYLCASSPGWSSYEQYFGPGTRLTVT.

The DNA of the CDR3 is TGTGCCAGCAGCCTAGCGTCCTCCTACAATGAGCAGTTCTTC. This codes for CASSLASSYNEQFF. V usage is TRBV2 and J usage is TRBJ2-1; D perhaps matches TRBD2 (6 bases). V lost 6 bases and J 0 bases, leaving 9 bases between the germline ends. The CDR3 contains 14 residues. CDR1 is SNHLY and CDR2 is FYNNEI in the germline V gene.

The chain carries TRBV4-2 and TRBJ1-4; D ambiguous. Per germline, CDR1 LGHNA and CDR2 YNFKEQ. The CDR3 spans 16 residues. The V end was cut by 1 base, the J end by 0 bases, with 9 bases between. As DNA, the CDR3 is TGTGCCAGCAGCCAAGGTAACGGTGCAACTAATGAAAAACTGTTTTTT. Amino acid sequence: CASSQGNGATNEKLFF.

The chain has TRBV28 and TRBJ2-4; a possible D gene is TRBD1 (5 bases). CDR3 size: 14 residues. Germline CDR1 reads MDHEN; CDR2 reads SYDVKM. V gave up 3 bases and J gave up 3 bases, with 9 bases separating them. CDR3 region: CASSFPGFKNIQYF. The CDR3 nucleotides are TGTGCCAGCAGTTTCCCAGGGTTCAAAAACATTCAGTACTTC.

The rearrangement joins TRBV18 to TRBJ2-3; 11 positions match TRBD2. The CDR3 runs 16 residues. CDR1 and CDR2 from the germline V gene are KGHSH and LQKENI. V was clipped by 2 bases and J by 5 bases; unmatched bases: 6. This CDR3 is CASSPSLAGGKDTQYF. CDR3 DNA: TGTGCCAGCTCACCATCGCTAGCGGGAGGCAAAGATACGCAGTATTTT.

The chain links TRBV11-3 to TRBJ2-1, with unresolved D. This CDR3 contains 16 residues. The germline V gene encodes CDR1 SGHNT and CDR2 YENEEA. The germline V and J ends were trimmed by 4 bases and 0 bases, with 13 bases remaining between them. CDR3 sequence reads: CASSSGSDASYNEQFF. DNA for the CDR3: TGTGCCAGCAGCTCGGGCAGTGACGCCTCCTACAATGAGCAGTTCTTC.

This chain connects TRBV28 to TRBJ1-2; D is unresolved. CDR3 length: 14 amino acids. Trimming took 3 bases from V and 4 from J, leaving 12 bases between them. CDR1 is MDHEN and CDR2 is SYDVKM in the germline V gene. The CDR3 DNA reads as TGTGCCAGCAGTTTGGCCCAGGAACGCTATGGCTACACCTTC. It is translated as CASSLAQERYGYTF.

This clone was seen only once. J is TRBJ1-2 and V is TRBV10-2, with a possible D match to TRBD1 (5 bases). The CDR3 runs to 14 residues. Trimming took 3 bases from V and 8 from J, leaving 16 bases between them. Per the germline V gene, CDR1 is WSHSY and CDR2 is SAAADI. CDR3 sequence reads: CASSDYGGVEGYTF. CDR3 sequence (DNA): TGCGCCAGCAGTGATTATGGGGGGGTTGAGGGCTACACCTTC.